The source of this T cell receptor (beta chain) is a study of response to subunit inactivated influenza vaccine. TCRdb fed the RT-PCR reads into MiXCR, producing one record per CDR3 protein. The profile covers over 400,000 distinct CDR3 sequences, with about a tenth appearing a single time and approximately 12% taken by the ten largest. The sample holds a few counts of this clonotype. The antigen remains unidentified. Study conclusions and caveats: Authors suggested few new T cells are recruited by each seasonal influenza vaccination.

The CDR3 runs 15 residues. V lost 3 bases and J 5 bases, leaving 14 bases between the germline ends. The sequence derives from a middle-aged man who received an inactivated influenza vaccine. This chain uses TRBV12-3 or TRBV12-4 with TRBJ1-5; a weak D match, TRBD1 (6 bases). The sample here was PBMCs from blood, taken 45 days after vaccination. The CDR3 reads CASSLGRGHDQPQHF. The CDR3 DNA sequence: TGTGCCAGCAGTTTGGGACGGGGGCACGATCAGCCCCAGCATTTT.